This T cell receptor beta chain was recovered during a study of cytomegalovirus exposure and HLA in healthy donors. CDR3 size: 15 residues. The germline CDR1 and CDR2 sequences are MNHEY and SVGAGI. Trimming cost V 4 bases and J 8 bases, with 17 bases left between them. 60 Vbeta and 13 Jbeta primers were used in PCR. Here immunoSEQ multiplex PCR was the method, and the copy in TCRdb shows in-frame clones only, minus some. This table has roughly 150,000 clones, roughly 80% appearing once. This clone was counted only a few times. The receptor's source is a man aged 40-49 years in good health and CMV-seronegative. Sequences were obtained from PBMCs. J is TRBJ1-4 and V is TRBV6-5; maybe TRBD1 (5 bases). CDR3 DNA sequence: TGTGCCAGCAGTTCCGCTGGCGGGGGATGGGAAAAACTGTTTTTT. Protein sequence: CASSSAGGGWEKLFF.